The 20 T cell receptor beta chains below were found in one sample sequenced in a study of regulatory T cells in long-lasting Graves disease. HTBI primers from iRepertoire and Arm-PCR of CDR3 regions yielded the TCR beta libraries. TCRdb fed the multiplex PCR reads into MiXCR, producing one record per CDR3 protein. The table lists 580,000 or so distinct CDR3 sequences, more than 15% of them singletons. This sample's time point: newly diagnosed GD, antithyroid drugs for less than 3 months. The TCR library used RNA extracted from PBMCs. This sample also appeared in a second study, on T cells in Graves' hyperthyroidism and ophthalmopathy.

The source material was peripheral blood mononuclear cells (PBMCs), sampled at new diagnosis, from a patient treated with antithyroid drugs. Every receptor here comes from a man younger than 30 with Graves disease.

The gene calls are TRBV2 and TRBJ2-3, with 12 positions matching TRBD2. J gave up 2 bases and V 3 bases, and 3 bases lay outside the gene matches. From germline, CDR1 is SNHLY and CDR2 FYNNEI. The CDR3 extends over 16 amino acids. The CDR3: CASSELAGGTTDTQYF. DNA for the CDR3: TGTGCCAGCAGTGAGCTAGCGGGAGGGACCACAGATACGCAGTATTTT.

This clonotype came up a few times. This rearrangement joins TRBV2 to TRBJ2-3, with D uncertain. The germline V gene encodes CDR1 SNHLY and CDR2 FYNNEI. The CDR3 is made up of 17 amino acids. V was cut by 5 bases and J by 2 bases, with 20 bases left in between. CDR3 amino acids: CASSKGGSFFITDTQYF. The CDR3 DNA is TGTGCCAGCAGTAAAGGCGGCAGTTTTTTTATCACAGATACGCAGTATTTT.

As for this clonotype: At one of its ends the junction is not consistent with the germline gene, which may arise from a read error. This chain connects TRBV7-9 to TRBJ1-1; TRBD1 is a possible D gene (5 bases). Germline CDR1 is SEHNR and CDR2 is FQNEAQ (reference sequence). The CDR3 has 13 residues. The CDR3 spells CASSLGWGGPALF. In DNA form, the CDR3 reads TGTGCCAGCAGCTTGGGTTGGGGGGGTCCGGCTCTCTTT.

V usage is TRBV19 and J usage is TRBJ2-1, with a tentative D call TRBD2 (6 bases). Germline CDR1 and CDR2: LNHDA and SQIVND (reference sequence). V dropped 7 bases and J dropped 5 bases, with 24 bases sitting between them. The CDR3 consists of 17 residues. In DNA, the CDR3 is TGTGCCAGTATCCCGAGAGCTCAGGACTATCAAAACAATGAGCAGTTCTTC. Translating gives CASIPRAQDYQNNEQFF.

This clonotype was counted between two and nine times. This may be a read error, as it is one base from a much larger clone. J is TRBJ2-3 and V is TRBV10-3; TRBD2 is a possible D gene (6 bases). CDR3 length: 13 residues. Per germline, CDR1 ENHRY and CDR2 SYGVKD. Deletions cut 8 bases from V and 0 bases from J, with 9 bases between. In DNA, the CDR3 is TGTGCCATCGGGGGGATTAGCACAGATACGCAGTATTTT. Translating gives CAIGGISTDTQYF.

V and J are TRBV7-3 and TRBJ2-3; D is possibly TRBD2 (5 bases). The V gene lost 10 bases and the J gene lost 14 bases, with 16 bases spanning the gap. Germline CDR1 SGHTA, CDR2 FQGTGA. The CDR3 has 10 amino acids. CDR3 nucleotides: TGTGCCATCTCCCAGAGTCGGGGGTATTTT. This sequence encodes CAISQSRGYF.

This clonotype was picked up many times. The V call is TRBV20-1, the J call TRBJ2-7; maybe TRBD2 (6 bases). Trimming removed 5 bases at V and 0 bases at J, with 11 bases between. Germline values: CDR1 DFQATT, CDR2 SNEGSKA (reference sequence). The CDR3 runs to 13 residues. The CDR3, as DNA: TGCAGTGCTGGACTAAGGAGCTCCTACGAGCAGTACTTC. It encodes CSAGLRSSYEQYF.

The sample holds a few counts of this clonotype. This sequence joins TRBV20-1 and TRBJ2-1, with D maybe TRBD1 (6 bases). The germline CDR1 and CDR2 sequences are DFQATT and SNEGSKA (reference sequence). There are 11 residues in the CDR3. V was shortened by 6 bases and J by 8 bases, with 11 bases between the two germline ends. Here the CDR3 DNA reads TGCAGTGCAGGGGCAGGGGATGAGCAGTTCTTC. It translates to CSAGAGDEQFF.

This clonotype showed up just a few times. V is TRBV30 and J is TRBJ1-3; D not certain. This CDR3 contains 15 residues. Germline-derived CDR1 and CDR2 are GTSNPN and SVGIG (reference sequence). Trimming removed 5 bases at V and 1 base at J, with 15 bases between. The DNA for the CDR3 is TGTGCCTGGCGCACACTCGGTGGGTCTGGAAACACCATATATTTT. It yields the protein CAWRTLGGSGNTIYF.

There are many counts of this clonotype. The gene calls are TRBV20-1 and TRBJ2-3; D is possibly TRBD2 (5 bases). The CDR3 totals 12 residues. Germline lookup yields CDR1 DFQATT and CDR2 SNEGSKA (reference sequence). The ends were cut back, 3 bases at V and 2 bases at J, with 6 bases in the middle. CDR3 DNA sequence: TGCAGTGCTAGGGACTTCACAGATACGCAGTATTTT. Protein product: CSARDFTDTQYF.

The chain combines TRBV5-1 with TRBJ2-5, with a tentative D call TRBD1 (5 bases). Trimming left V 2 bases short and J 2 bases short, with 19 bases between. The CDR3 has 17 amino acids. Per germline, CDR1 SGHRS and CDR2 YFSETQ. CDR3: CASSFGAQGVGQETQYF. CDR3 DNA: TGCGCCAGCAGCTTCGGTGCCCAGGGCGTGGGGCAAGAGACCCAGTACTTC.

At least ten counts were recorded for this clonotype. J is TRBJ1-2 and V is TRBV15, with D hard to call. Trimming cost V 5 bases and J 0 bases, with 31 bases left between them. The CDR3 has 21 amino acids. Germline assignment: CDR1 LNHNV and CDR2 YYDKDF (reference sequence). For the CDR3, the DNA is TGTGCCACCAGCCTTCACCTCTCGCTGGGCGGGATAGACCTAGCTAACTATGGCTACACCTTC. Protein sequence: CATSLHLSLGGIDLANYGYTF.

This clonotype was seen repeatedly, ten times or more. The J gene is TRBJ2-2, the V gene TRBV20-1, with D possibly being TRBD1 (6 bases). This CDR3 has 15 residues. Germline values: CDR1 DFQATT, CDR2 SNEGSKA (reference sequence). The germline V and J ends were trimmed by 5 bases and 0 bases, with 13 bases remaining between them. For the CDR3, the DNA is TGCAGTGCTCGCCCGGGACACACGAACACCGGGGAGCTGTTTTTT. As protein: CSARPGHTNTGELFF.

V gene TRBV4-2 combines with J gene TRBJ2-7; TRBD2 matches at 9 bases. The CDR3 sequence is 15 residues long. V lost 0 bases, J lost 2 bases, and 2 bases stayed unmatched. The germline gives CDR1 LGHNA, CDR2 YNFKEQ. CDR3 DNA sequence: TGTGCCAGCAGCCAAGAGGCTAGCGGGACCTACGAGCAGTACTTC. Protein product: CASSQEASGTYEQYF.

Ten or more counts support this clonotype. The V and J genes are TRBV10-2 and TRBJ2-1; 9 nucleotides match TRBD1. Germline CDR1 WSHSY, CDR2 SAAADI. Trimming at V came to 7 bases and at J to 4 bases, leaving 5 bases not matched to a gene. CDR3 length: 14 amino acids. CDR3 sequence: CASTGTGLYNEQFF. The CDR3 nucleotides read TGCGCCAGCACCGGGACAGGGTTGTACAATGAGCAGTTCTTC.

This rearrangement joins TRBV5-5 to TRBJ2-1; a possible D gene is TRBD1 (6 bases). Germline V gene sequence: CDR1 SGHKS, CDR2 YYEKEE (reference sequence). The CDR3 contains 15 residues. V was trimmed by 4 bases and J by 6 bases, leaving 17 bases between them. The CDR3 here is CASSPWGPRGNEQFF. In DNA form, the CDR3 reads TGTGCCAGCAGCCCATGGGGGCCGCGCGGCAATGAGCAGTTCTTC.

This clonotype was counted a few times. The chain recombines TRBV20-1 with TRBJ1-2, with a tentative D call TRBD1 (5 bases). The V gene's germline CDR1 is DFQATT and CDR2 SNEGSKA (reference sequence). Trimming pared 6 bases from V and 5 bases from J, leaving 16 bases between. The CDR3 spans 13 residues. The CDR3 loop is CSALDRGRYGYTF. The CDR3 bases are TGCAGTGCCCTTGACCGGGGGAGGTATGGCTACACCTTC.

The sample holds a few counts of this clonotype. The chain has TRBV14 and TRBJ2-7; 7 bases align to TRBD1. Germline V gene lookup returns CDR1 SGHDN and CDR2 FVKESK. The CDR3 contains 14 residues. V was clipped by 0 bases and J by 5 bases; unmatched bases: 4. The CDR3 spells CASSQDLGGDEQYF. The CDR3, as DNA: TGTGCCAGCAGCCAAGATCTAGGGGGCGACGAGCAGTACTTC.

DNA of the CDR3: TGTGCCAGCAACTCGGGACAGAATTACGAGCAGTACTTC. This encodes CASNSGQNYEQYF. V is TRBV11-2 and J is TRBJ2-7, with TRBD1 matching 7 bases. The V gene's germline CDR1 is SGHAT and CDR2 FQNNGV. V shed 7 bases and J 4 bases; nucleotides not matched to a gene: 7. CDR3 length: 13 residues. Looking up the rest from reference TRBV11-2 and TRBJ2-7 gives the full variable domain: EAGVAQSPRYKIIEKRQSVAFWCNPISGHATLYWYQQILGQGPKLLIQFQNNGVVDDSQLPKDRFSAERLKGVDSTLKIQPAKLEDSAVYLCASNSGQNYEQYFGPGTRLTVT.

This clonotype was recorded many times. This chain links TRBV7-6 with TRBJ1-5; D is possibly TRBD1 (6 bases). V was trimmed by 5 bases and J by 2 bases, leaving 16 bases between them. Germline CDR1 reads SGHVS; CDR2 reads FNYEAQ. The CDR3 is made up of 16 amino acids. CDR3 sequence: CASSVGQGRGNQPQHF. CDR3 nucleotide sequence: TGTGCCAGCAGCGTAGGTCAGGGGCGCGGCAATCAGCCCCAGCATTTT.